The clone carrying this T cell receptor beta chain showed up just a few times. The source of the sample is a study of blood T cell repertoires in COVID-19. About the research overall: From T cells, B-cell-depleted T cells, or PBMCs came the material, which was cDNA or gDNA.

J lost 3 bases, V lost 3 bases, and 5 bases had no gene match. The germline V gene encodes CDR1 SNHLY and CDR2 FYNNEI. This CDR3 is built from 14 residues. In the original processing: From reference gene primer amplification, estimates of nucleated cell counts were derived. Profiled with immunoSEQ multiplex PCR; TCRdb holds only in-frame clones, not every one. V and J calls and clone size are as listed in that table; D and trimming were resolved from the DNA. Found here are under 80,000 clones, 85% to 90% of them singletons; the top ten hold approximately 17%. Source material: peripheral blood. This receptor was taken from a man older than 75 in a cohort sampled during active COVID-19. The rearrangement joins TRBV2 to TRBJ2-7; TRBD1 agrees at 7 bases. CDR3 DNA: TGTGCCAGCAGTGATAACCGGGACAGCTACGAGCAGTACTTC. Protein: CASSDNRDSYEQYF. Together with reference TRBV2 and TRBJ2-7, the CDR3 gives the full variable domain: EPEVTQTPSHQVTQMGQEVILRCVPISNHLYFYWYRQILGQKVEFLVSFYNNEISEKSEIFDDQFSVERPDGSNFTLKIRSTKLEDSAMYFCASSDNRDSYEQYFGPGTRLTVT.